Listed here are 29 T cell receptor beta chains from one sample, sequenced in a study of T cell repertoires in cytomegalovirus infection. TCRdb called the reads again in MiXCR, with one record for every CDR3 protein. The sample consists of tens of thousands of distinct CDR3 sequences, around 20% of them appearing once. The antigens of these receptors remain unknown. The sample consisted of CD8+ T cells from cultured PBMCs, taken from culture after CMV antigen stimulation. The receptors stem from a human donor in good health (CMV status not recorded). Some clones in this sample may be carry-over from other donors' samples.

The rearrangement links TRBV12-3 or TRBV12-4 to TRBJ2-2; D not resolved. This CDR3 contains 11 residues. Deletions cut 9 bases from V and 6 bases from J, with 8 bases between. In DNA, the CDR3 is TGTGCCAGTCGTAGAGCCGGGGAGCTGTTTTTT. It yields the protein CASRRAGELFF.

This clonotype has more than one count but fewer than ten. The chain links TRBV5-1 to TRBJ1-2, with 10 nucleotides matching TRBD1. Germline-derived CDR1 and CDR2 are SGHRS and YFSETQ. With V trimmed by 2 bases and J by 8 bases, 12 bases remained unmatched. The CDR3 loop spans 16 amino acids. DNA for the CDR3: TGCGCCAGCAGCTTACGACAGGGGGCCGCGGGGGGAGGCTACACCTTC. Its translation is CASSLRQGAAGGGYTF.

The rearrangement links TRBV7-8 to TRBJ2-1; possible D gene TRBD2, 5 bases. CDR3 size: 17 residues. V lost 2 bases, J lost 1 base, and 15 bases lay in between. CDR1 and CDR2 from the germline V gene are SGHVS and FQNEAQ. The CDR3 DNA reads as TGTGCCAGCAGCTTACCCTCCCGGGATTCGTCCTACAATGAGCAGTTCTTC. As protein: CASSLPSRDSSYNEQFF. Full variable domain (outside the CDR3, taken from reference TRBV7-8 and TRBJ2-1): GAGVSQSPRYKVAKRGQDVALRCDPISGHVSLFWYQQALGQGPEFLTYFQNEAQLDKSGLPSDRFFAERPEGSVSTLKIQRTQQEDSAVYLCASSLPSRDSSYNEQFFGPGTRLTVL.

This clonotype occurred many times. The rearrangement uses TRBV12-3 or TRBV12-4 and TRBJ2-7; D call uncertain. The length of the CDR3 is 13 residues. Trimming pared 2 bases from V and 6 bases from J, leaving 11 bases between. CDR3 coding DNA: TGTGCCAGCAGTTTAACCCCGATTGGCGAGCAGTACTTC. Translating gives CASSLTPIGEQYF.

This clonotype occurred a few times. The V gene is TRBV2, the J gene TRBJ1-5; D gene unclear. Trimming pared 2 bases from V and 5 bases from J, leaving 10 bases between. Germline lookup yields CDR1 SNHLY and CDR2 FYNNEI. This CDR3 has 14 amino acids. For the CDR3, the DNA is TGTGCCAGCAGTGAACTCCAGCCAGATCAGCCCCAGCATTTT. This sequence encodes CASSELQPDQPQHF. Full variable domain (outside the CDR3, taken from reference TRBV2 and TRBJ1-5): EPEVTQTPSHQVTQMGQEVILRCVPISNHLYFYWYRQILGQKVEFLVSFYNNEISEKSEIFDDQFSVERPDGSNFTLKIRSTKLEDSAMYFCASSELQPDQPQHFGDGTRLSIL.

This sequence joins TRBV19 and TRBJ2-1, with D unresolved. The CDR3 runs to 17 residues. V was pared by 10 bases and J by 0 bases, with 22 bases between. Germline CDR1 LNHDA, CDR2 SQIVND (reference sequence). CDR3 bases: TGTGCCACCTCTGGAACCCTTCAGGAGAGCTCCTACAATGAGCAGTTCTTC. Protein: CATSGTLQESSYNEQFF. The full variable domain, completed using reference TRBV19 and TRBJ2-1, is DGGITQSPKYLFRKEGQNVTLSCEQNLNHDAMYWYRQDPGQGLRLIYYSQIVNDFQKGDIAEGYSVSREKKESFPLTVTSAQKNPTAFYLCATSGTLQESSYNEQFFGPGTRLTVL.

The gene calls are TRBV7-9 and TRBJ2-1; 7 bases line up with TRBD1. This CDR3 is 16 amino acids long. Unmatched junction bases numbered 5, after V lost 1 base and J lost 2 bases. Germline CDR1 SEHNR, CDR2 FQNEAQ (reference sequence). The CDR3 sequence: CASSLDWDSPYNEQFF. The CDR3 DNA reads TGTGCCAGCAGCTTAGACTGGGACAGTCCCTACAATGAGCAGTTCTTC.

This clonotype came up many times. The chain combines TRBV6-2 or TRBV6-3 with TRBJ1-2, with D possibly TRBD1 on 5 matching bases. CDR1 and CDR2 (germline): MNHEY, SVGEGT. V lost 4 bases, J lost 3 bases, and 9 bases lay in between. This CDR3 comprises 13 residues. The CDR3 protein is CASSSTGYYGYTF. The CDR3 bases are TGTGCCAGCAGTTCCACAGGCTACTATGGCTACACCTTC.

The chain carries TRBV5-1 and TRBJ2-1, with D tentatively TRBD1 (6 bases). Trimming pared 4 bases from V and 7 bases from J, leaving 18 bases between. The germline V gene has CDR1 SGHRS and CDR2 YFSETQ. The CDR3 runs to 15 residues. The chain's CDR3 is CASSTRDNIGNEQFF. The DNA of the CDR3 is TGCGCCAGCAGCACCCGGGACAACATAGGGAATGAGCAGTTCTTC.

This clonotype was counted a few times. The chain links TRBV12-5 to TRBJ1-1; 7 bases match TRBD1. The length of the CDR3 is 18 residues. Germline V CDR1 and CDR2: LGHNT, FRNRAP. V was clipped by 1 base and J by 6 bases; unmatched bases: 17. CDR3 coding DNA: TGTGCTAGTGGTTTGGGACAGACCAACCGACAGGGCGAAGCTGAAGCTTTCTTT. It encodes CASGLGQTNRQGEAEAFF.

This chain links TRBV2 with TRBJ2-7; 11 nucleotides align to TRBD2. This CDR3 has 18 amino acids. The V segment lost 4 bases and the J segment 0 bases; nucleotides outside the gene matches: 11. The V gene's germline CDR1 is SNHLY and CDR2 FYNNEI. The CDR3 region has the DNA TGTGCCAGCAGTGGACTAGCGGGGTATATAACAAGCTCCTACGAGCAGTACTTC. Protein: CASSGLAGYITSSYEQYF.

This clonotype was counted a few times. The chain recombines TRBV7-2 with TRBJ2-5; TRBD1 matches at 11 bases. The CDR3 is 15 residues long. Germline loops: CDR1 SGHTA, CDR2 FQGNSA. Trimming cost V 3 bases and J 4 bases; bases outside gene matches: 4. The CDR3 here is CASSFGQGAGETQYF. The DNA of the CDR3 is TGTGCCAGCAGCTTTGGACAGGGGGCCGGAGAGACCCAGTACTTC. Full variable domain (remainder filled in from reference TRBV7-2 and TRBJ2-5): GAGVSQSPSNKVTEKGKDVELRCDPISGHTALYWYRQSLGQGLEFLIYFQGNSAPDKSGLPSDRFSAERTGGSVSTLTIQRTQQEDSAVYLCASSFGQGAGETQYFGPGTRLLVL.

This clonotype has more than one count but fewer than ten. The chain couples TRBV7-3 to TRBJ1-3; D is uncertain. V was clipped by 7 bases and J by 2 bases, with 15 bases between them. CDR1 is SGHTA, CDR2 FQGTGA, per germline. The CDR3 runs 15 residues. CDR3 nucleotides: TGTGCCAGCAACACAATCCGGGAAACTGGAAACACCATATATTTT. It encodes CASNTIRETGNTIYF.

This clonotype was detected a few times. The CDR3 loop reads CASSVRTSGFTDTQYF. CDR3 nucleotides: TGTGCCAGCAGCGTCCGGACTAGCGGGTTCACAGATACGCAGTATTTT. The chain employs TRBV7-2 and TRBJ2-3, with 11 bases matching TRBD2. Per germline, CDR1 SGHTA and CDR2 FQGNSA. V was pared by 5 bases and J by 2 bases, with 6 bases of the junction left unmatched. CDR3 length: 16 amino acids.

This clonotype was counted only a few times. V and J are TRBV12-3 or TRBV12-4 and TRBJ1-2; 9 bases agree with TRBD1. V shed 4 bases, J shed 4 bases, and the junction held 4 bases outside the gene matches. The length of the CDR3 is 14 residues. The CDR3, as DNA: TGTGCCAGCAGTTGGGAGGGACAGGGCTATGGCTACACCTTC. This codes for CASSWEGQGYGYTF.

This chain uses TRBV7-9 with TRBJ1-1; D gene unclear. The germline gives CDR1 SEHNR, CDR2 FQNEAQ (reference sequence). The CDR3 is 14 residues long. Trimming left V 6 bases short and J 2 bases short, with 13 bases between. The CDR3 loop is CASSPGGVNTEAFF. CDR3 nucleotide sequence: TGTGCCAGCAGTCCGGGCGGGGTTAACACTGAAGCTTTCTTT.

In this sample, this clonotype turned up a few times. The DNA of the CDR3 is TGTGCCAGCAGCTTAGGGGACGGTGAAGCTTTCTTT. Amino acid sequence: CASSLGDGEAFF. This chain links TRBV11-1 with TRBJ1-1; D may be TRBD1 (5 bases). The V and J ends lost 1 base and 7 bases respectively, with 7 bases between them. The CDR3 covers 12 residues. Germline V gene lookup returns CDR1 SGHAT and CDR2 FQDESV (reference sequence).

The CDR3 nucleotides read TGTGCCAGCAAACACTCTTGGCTAGCGGGGGACTACGAGCAGTACTTC. Encoded protein: CASKHSWLAGDYEQYF. The gene calls are TRBV6-1 and TRBJ2-7; 10 bases line up with TRBD2. J was trimmed by 3 bases and V by 7 bases; bases with no gene match: 12. Germline V gene lookup returns CDR1 MNHNS and CDR2 SASEGT. The CDR3 spans 16 residues.

The chain carries TRBV14 and TRBJ2-7, with TRBD1 matching over 8 bases. The V gene's germline CDR1 is SGHDN and CDR2 FVKESK. J was trimmed by 6 bases and V by 4 bases; bases with no gene match: 8. This CDR3 is 14 amino acids long. DNA for the CDR3: TGTGCCAGCAGCCTGGACAGGGCGAAGGGCGAGCAGTACTTC. It yields the protein CASSLDRAKGEQYF.

The chain combines TRBV9 with TRBJ2-2; unclear D gene. The CDR3 covers 15 residues. V was clipped by 4 bases and J by 3 bases, with 13 bases between them. Germline V gene sequence: CDR1 SGDLS, CDR2 YYNGEE. The CDR3 region is CASSPYKEYTGELFF. DNA of the CDR3: TGTGCCAGCAGCCCGTACAAGGAGTACACCGGGGAGCTGTTTTTT.

This clonotype was counted between two and nine times. The rearrangement joins TRBV19 to TRBJ1-1, with no clear D. CDR3 length: 14 amino acids. The germline V gene has CDR1 LNHDA and CDR2 SQIVND (reference sequence). V dropped 5 bases and J dropped 1 base, with 11 bases sitting between them. This CDR3 reads CASSRKGSNTEAFF. The CDR3 nucleotides are TGTGCCAGTAGTCGCAAAGGGTCGAACACTGAAGCTTTCTTT.

The rearrangement uses TRBV7-2 and TRBJ1-6; no clear D. The CDR3 sequence is 16 residues long. CDR1 SGHTA and CDR2 FQGNSA come from the germline V gene. Trimming left V 5 bases short and J 9 bases short, with 20 bases between. The CDR3 nucleotides read TGTGCCAGCAGCCTAGGTCCTTTCGAGGTCTCTTCACCCCTCCACTTT. This codes for CASSLGPFEVSSPLHF.

This clonotype has more than one count but fewer than ten. The rearrangement joins TRBV7-9 to TRBJ1-2; possibly TRBD1 for D (5 bases). The germline V gene encodes CDR1 SEHNR and CDR2 FQNEAQ (reference sequence). V lost 5 bases to trimming and J lost 0 bases, with 16 bases between them. This CDR3 comprises 16 residues. This chain's CDR3 is CASSPGLSLTNYGYTF. The CDR3, as DNA: TGTGCCAGCAGCCCAGGGTTATCACTTACTAACTATGGCTACACCTTC.

With respect to this clonotype: Just one base apart from a much larger clone, this may be a read error. The chain carries TRBV6-5 and TRBJ2-2; D uncertain. Germline CDR1 is MNHEY and CDR2 is SVGAGI. The CDR3 is made up of 12 amino acids. The V gene lost 4 bases and the J gene lost 12 bases, with 12 bases spanning the gap. The CDR3 coding sequence is TGTGCCAGCAGTTCCCGCGACTGGAAGCTGTTTTTT. Its protein product is CASSSRDWKLFF.

The V call is TRBV6-1, the J call TRBJ1-1; D is unclear. The CDR3 consists of 14 residues. V was trimmed by 6 bases and J by 1 base, leaving 12 bases between them. CDR1 and CDR2 (germline): MNHNS, SASEGT. This CDR3 is CASRRWTENTEAFF. The CDR3 bases are TGTGCCAGCAGAAGATGGACGGAGAACACTGAAGCTTTCTTT.

The chain links TRBV5-1 to TRBJ2-7, with no clear D. Germline V lookup: CDR1 SGHRS, CDR2 YFSETQ. V was pared by 2 bases and J by 1 base, with 7 bases between. This CDR3 has 13 residues. The CDR3 here is CASSFIYSYEQYF. The CDR3 DNA sequence: TGCGCCAGCAGCTTTATATATTCCTACGAGCAGTACTTC.

The chain links TRBV27 to TRBJ2-3; D call uncertain. The CDR3 covers 15 residues. CDR1 and CDR2 (germline): MNHEY, SMNVEV (reference sequence). Trimming took 0 bases from V and 0 from J, leaving 7 bases between them. The CDR3 DNA follows: TGTGCCAGCAGTTTATCGCGCCCTAGCACAGATACGCAGTATTTT. This codes for CASSLSRPSTDTQYF.

This chain links TRBV14 with TRBJ1-1; D remains ambiguous. The CDR3 spans 12 residues. Germline V CDR1 and CDR2: SGHDN, FVKESK. Trimming pared 4 bases from V and 10 bases from J, leaving 13 bases between. The CDR3 bases are TGTGCCAGCAGCCGGGGTGGGGAAGGAGCTTTCTTT. Its translation: CASSRGGEGAFF.

In its sample, this clonotype was seen a few times. The rearrangement uses TRBV27 and TRBJ1-3, with D unclear. CDR3 length: 13 residues. Deletions cut 7 bases from V and 0 bases from J, with 7 bases between. Per germline, CDR1 MNHEY and CDR2 SMNVEV (reference sequence). The CDR3 sequence: CASMSYSGNTIYF. The CDR3 nucleotides are TGTGCCAGCATGAGTTACTCTGGAAACACCATATATTTT.